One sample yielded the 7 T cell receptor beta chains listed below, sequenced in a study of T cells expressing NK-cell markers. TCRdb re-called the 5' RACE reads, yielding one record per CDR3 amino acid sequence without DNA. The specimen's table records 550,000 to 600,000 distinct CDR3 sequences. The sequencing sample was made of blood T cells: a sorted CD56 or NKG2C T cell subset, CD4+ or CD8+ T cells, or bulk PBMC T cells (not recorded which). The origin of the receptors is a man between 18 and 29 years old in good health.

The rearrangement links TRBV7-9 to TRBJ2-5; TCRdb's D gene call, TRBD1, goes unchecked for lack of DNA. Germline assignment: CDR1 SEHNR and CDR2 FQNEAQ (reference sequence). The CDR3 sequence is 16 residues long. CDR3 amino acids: CASSLADRGYGETQYF.

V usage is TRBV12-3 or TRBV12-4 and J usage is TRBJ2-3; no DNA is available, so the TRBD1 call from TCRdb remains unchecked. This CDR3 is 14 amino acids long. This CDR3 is CASSPGGGRDTQYF.

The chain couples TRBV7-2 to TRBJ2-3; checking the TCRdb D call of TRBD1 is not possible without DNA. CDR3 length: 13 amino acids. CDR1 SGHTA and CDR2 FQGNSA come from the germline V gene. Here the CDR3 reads CASSSPLTDTQYF.

The chain's CDR3 is CSAHRAGRGNTEAFF. This chain uses TRBV20-1 with TRBJ1-1. This CDR3 has 15 amino acids. CDR1 and CDR2 (germline): DFQATT, SNEGSKA (reference sequence).

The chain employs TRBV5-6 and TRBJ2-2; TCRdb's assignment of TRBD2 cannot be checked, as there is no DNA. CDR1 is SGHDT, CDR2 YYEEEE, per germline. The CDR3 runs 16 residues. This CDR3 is CASSYGRPGHTGELFF.

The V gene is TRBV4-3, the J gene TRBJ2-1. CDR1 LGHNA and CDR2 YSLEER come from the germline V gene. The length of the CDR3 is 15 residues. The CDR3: CASSQDRLLNNEQFF.

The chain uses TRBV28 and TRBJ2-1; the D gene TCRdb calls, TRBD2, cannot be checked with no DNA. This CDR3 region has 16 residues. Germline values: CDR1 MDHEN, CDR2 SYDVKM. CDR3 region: CASSTQGPVMDWEQFF. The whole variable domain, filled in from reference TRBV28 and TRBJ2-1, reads DVKVTQSSRYLVKRTGEKVFLECVQDMDHENMFWYRQDPGLGLRLIYFSYDVKMKEKGDIPEGYSVSREKKERFSLILESASTNQTSMYLCASSTQGPVMDWEQFFGPGTRLTVL.